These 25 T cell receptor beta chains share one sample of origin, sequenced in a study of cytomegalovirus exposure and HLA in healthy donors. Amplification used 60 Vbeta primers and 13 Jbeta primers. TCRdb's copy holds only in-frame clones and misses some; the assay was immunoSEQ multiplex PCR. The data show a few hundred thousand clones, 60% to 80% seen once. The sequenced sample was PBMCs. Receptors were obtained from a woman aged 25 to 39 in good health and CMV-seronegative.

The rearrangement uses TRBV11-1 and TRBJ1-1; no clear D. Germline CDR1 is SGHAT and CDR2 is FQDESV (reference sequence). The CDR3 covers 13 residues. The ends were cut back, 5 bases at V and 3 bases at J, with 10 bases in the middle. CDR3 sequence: CASSRETYTEAFF. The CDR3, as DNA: TGTGCCAGCAGCCGAGAAACGTACACTGAAGCTTTCTTT. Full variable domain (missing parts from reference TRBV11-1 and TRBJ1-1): EAEVAQSPRYKITEKSQAVAFWCDPISGHATLYWYRQILGQGPELLVQFQDESVVDDSQLPKDRFSAERLKGVDSTLKIQPAELGDSAMYLCASSRETYTEAFFGQGTRLTVV.

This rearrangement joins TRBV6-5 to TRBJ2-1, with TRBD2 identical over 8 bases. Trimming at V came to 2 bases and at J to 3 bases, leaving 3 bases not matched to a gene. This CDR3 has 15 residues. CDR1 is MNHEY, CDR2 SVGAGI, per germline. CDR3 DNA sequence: TGTGCCAGCAGTTACGCTAGCGGGCTCTACAATGAGCAGTTCTTC. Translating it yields CASSYASGLYNEQFF.

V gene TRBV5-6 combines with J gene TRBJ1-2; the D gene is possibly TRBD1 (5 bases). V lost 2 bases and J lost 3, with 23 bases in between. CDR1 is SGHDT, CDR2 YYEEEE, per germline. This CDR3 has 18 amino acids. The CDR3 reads CASSFYIGGWKKDYGYTF. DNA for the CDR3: TGTGCCAGCAGCTTCTACATTGGGGGGTGGAAGAAGGACTATGGCTACACCTTC.

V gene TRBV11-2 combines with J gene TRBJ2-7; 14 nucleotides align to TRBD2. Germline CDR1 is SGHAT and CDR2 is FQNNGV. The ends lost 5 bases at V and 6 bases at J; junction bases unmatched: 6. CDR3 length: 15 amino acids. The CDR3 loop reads CASSRLAGGLSEQYF. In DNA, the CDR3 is TGTGCCAGCAGCCGACTAGCGGGGGGGCTGAGCGAGCAGTACTTC.

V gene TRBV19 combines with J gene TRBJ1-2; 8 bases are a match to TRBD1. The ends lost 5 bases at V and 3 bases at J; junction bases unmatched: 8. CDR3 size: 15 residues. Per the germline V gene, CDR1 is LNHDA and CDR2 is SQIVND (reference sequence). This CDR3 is CASSSIRGRDYGYTF. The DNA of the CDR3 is TGTGCCAGTAGTTCAATCAGGGGGCGCGACTATGGCTACACCTTC. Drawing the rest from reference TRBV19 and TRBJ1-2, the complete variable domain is DGGITQSPKYLFRKEGQNVTLSCEQNLNHDAMYWYRQDPGQGLRLIYYSQIVNDFQKGDIAEGYSVSREKKESFPLTVTSAQKNPTAFYLCASSSIRGRDYGYTFGSGTRLTVV.

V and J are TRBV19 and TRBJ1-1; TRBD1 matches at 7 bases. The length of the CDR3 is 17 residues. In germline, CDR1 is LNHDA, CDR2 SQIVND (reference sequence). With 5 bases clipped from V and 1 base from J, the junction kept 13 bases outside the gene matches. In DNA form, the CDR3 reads TGTGCCAGTAGTCTACCGGGACAGCTACCAGAGAACACTGAAGCTTTCTTT. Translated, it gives CASSLPGQLPENTEAFF.

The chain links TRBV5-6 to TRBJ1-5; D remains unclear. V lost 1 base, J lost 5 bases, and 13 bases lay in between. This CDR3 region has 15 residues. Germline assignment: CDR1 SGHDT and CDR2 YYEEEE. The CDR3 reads CASSLLSREDQPQHF. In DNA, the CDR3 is TGTGCCAGCAGCTTGTTGTCCCGGGAGGATCAGCCCCAGCATTTT.

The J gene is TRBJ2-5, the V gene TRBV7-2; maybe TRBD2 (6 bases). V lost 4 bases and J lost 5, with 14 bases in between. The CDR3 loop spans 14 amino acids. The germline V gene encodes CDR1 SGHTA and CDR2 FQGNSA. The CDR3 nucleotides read TGTGCCAGCAGCTCCTTTGGGGCGGGGGAGACCCAGTACTTC. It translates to CASSSFGAGETQYF.

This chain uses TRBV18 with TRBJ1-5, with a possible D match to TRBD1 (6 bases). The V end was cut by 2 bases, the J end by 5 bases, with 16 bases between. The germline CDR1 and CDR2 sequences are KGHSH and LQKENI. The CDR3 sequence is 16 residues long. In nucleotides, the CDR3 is TGTGCCAGCTCACCATCAATGACAGGATACGATCAGCCCCAGCATTTT. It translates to CASSPSMTGYDQPQHF.

The CDR3 spells CASSVEGQGYEQYF. The DNA for the CDR3 is TGTGCCAGCAGCGTAGAGGGACAGGGCTACGAGCAGTACTTC. This chain links TRBV9 with TRBJ2-7, with 9 bases that match TRBD1. The CDR3 has 14 residues. Germline V gene lookup returns CDR1 SGDLS and CDR2 YYNGEE. The V gene end was trimmed by 0 bases and the J gene end by 3 bases; junction bases not matched to a gene: 1.

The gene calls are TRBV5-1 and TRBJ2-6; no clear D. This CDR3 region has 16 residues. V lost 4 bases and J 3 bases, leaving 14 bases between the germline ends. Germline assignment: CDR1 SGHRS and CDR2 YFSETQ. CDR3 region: CASSPVENLGANVLTF. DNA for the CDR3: TGCGCCAGCAGCCCGGTCGAGAACCTTGGGGCCAACGTCCTGACTTTC. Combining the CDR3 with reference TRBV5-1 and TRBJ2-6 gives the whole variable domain KAGVTQTPRYLIKTRGQQVTLSCSPISGHRSVSWYQQTPGQGLQFLFEYFSETQRNKGNFPGRFSGRQFSNSRSEMNVSTLELGDSALYLCASSPVENLGANVLTFGAGSRLTVL.

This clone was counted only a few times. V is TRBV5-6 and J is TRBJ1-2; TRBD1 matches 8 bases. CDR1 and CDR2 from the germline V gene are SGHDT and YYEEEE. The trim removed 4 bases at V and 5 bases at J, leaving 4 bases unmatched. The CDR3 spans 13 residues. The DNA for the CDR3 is TGTGCCAGCAGCATGGGACAGGATTATGGCTACACCTTC. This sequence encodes CASSMGQDYGYTF.

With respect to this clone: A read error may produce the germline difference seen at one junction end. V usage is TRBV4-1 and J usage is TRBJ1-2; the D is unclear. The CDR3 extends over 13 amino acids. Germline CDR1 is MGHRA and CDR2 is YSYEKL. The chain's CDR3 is CASSQRIYYGYPF. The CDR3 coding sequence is TGCGCCAGCAGCCAAAGGATTTACTATGGCTACCCCTTC.

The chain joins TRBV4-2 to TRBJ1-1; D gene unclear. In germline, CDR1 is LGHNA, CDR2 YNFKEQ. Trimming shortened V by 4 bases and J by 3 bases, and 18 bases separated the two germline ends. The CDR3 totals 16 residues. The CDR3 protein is CASSPEVGHYYTEAFF. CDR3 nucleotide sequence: TGTGCCAGCAGCCCAGAAGTTGGGCATTACTACACTGAAGCTTTCTTT.

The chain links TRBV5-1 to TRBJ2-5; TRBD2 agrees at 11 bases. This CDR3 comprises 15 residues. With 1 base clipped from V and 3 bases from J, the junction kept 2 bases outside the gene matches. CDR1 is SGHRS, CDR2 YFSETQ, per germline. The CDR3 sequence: CASSLYSGGEETQYF. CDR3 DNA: TGCGCCAGCAGCTTGTATAGCGGGGGGGAAGAGACCCAGTACTTC.

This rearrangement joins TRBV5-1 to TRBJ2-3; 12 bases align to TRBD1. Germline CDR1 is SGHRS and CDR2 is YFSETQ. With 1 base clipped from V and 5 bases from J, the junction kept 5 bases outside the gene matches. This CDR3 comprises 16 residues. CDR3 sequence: CASSLPGQGARDTQYF. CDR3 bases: TGCGCCAGCAGCTTGCCGGGACAGGGGGCGAGAGATACGCAGTATTTT.

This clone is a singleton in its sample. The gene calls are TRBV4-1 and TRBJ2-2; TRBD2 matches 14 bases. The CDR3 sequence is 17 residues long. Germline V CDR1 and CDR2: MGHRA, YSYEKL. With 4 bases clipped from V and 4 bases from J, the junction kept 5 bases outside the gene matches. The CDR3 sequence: CASSRGTSGSSTGELFF. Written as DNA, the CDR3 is TGCGCCAGCAGCCGCGGGACTAGCGGGAGTTCCACCGGGGAGCTGTTTTTT.

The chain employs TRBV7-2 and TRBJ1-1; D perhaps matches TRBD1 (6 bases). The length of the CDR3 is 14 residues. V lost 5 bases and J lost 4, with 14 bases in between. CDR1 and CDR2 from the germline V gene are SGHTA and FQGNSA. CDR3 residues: CASSPQGRTTEAFF. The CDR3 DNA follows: TGTGCCAGCAGCCCACAGGGTCGGACCACTGAAGCTTTCTTT. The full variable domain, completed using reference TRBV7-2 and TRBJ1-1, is GAGVSQSPSNKVTEKGKDVELRCDPISGHTALYWYRQSLGQGLEFLIYFQGNSAPDKSGLPSDRFSAERTGGSVSTLTIQRTQQEDSAVYLCASSPQGRTTEAFFGQGTRLTVV.

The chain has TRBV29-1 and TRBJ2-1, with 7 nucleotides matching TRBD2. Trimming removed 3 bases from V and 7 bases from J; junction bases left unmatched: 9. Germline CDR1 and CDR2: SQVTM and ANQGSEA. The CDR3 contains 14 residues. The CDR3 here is CSVEGGAGGNEQFF. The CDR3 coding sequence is TGCAGCGTTGAGGGCGGGGCCGGGGGGAATGAGCAGTTCTTC.

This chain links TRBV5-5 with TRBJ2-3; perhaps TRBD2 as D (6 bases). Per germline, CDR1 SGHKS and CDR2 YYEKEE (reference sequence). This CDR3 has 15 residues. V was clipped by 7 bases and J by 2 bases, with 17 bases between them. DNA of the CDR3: TGTGCCAGCCTAAGTCGGGGGTATACCACAGATACGCAGTATTTT. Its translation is CASLSRGYTTDTQYF.

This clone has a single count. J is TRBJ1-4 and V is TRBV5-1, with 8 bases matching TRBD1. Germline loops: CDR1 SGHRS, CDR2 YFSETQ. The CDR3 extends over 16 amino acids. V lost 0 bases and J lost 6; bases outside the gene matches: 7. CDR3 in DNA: TGCGCCAGCAGCTTGGGGCCCGGGACAGGACATGAAAAACTGTTTTTT. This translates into CASSLGPGTGHEKLFF.

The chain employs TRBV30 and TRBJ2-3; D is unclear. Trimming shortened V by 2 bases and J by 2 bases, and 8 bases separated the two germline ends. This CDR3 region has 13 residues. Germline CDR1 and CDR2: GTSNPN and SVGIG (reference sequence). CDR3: CAWSLGHTDTQYF. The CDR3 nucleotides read TGTGCCTGGAGTCTGGGCCACACAGATACGCAGTATTTT.

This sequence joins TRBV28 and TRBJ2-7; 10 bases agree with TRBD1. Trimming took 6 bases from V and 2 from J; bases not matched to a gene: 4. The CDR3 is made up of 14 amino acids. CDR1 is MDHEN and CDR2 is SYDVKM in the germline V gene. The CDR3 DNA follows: TGTGCCAGCAGCCCGGGACAGGGGCCCTACGAGCAGTACTTC. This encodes CASSPGQGPYEQYF.

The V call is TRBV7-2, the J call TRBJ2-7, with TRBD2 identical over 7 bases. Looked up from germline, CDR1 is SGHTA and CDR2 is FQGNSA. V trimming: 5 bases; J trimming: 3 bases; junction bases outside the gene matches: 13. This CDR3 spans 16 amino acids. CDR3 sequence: CASSRRAGTTNYEQYF. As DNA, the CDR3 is TGTGCCAGCAGCCGCCGCGCCGGGACTACCAACTACGAGCAGTACTTC. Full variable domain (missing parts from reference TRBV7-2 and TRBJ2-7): GAGVSQSPSNKVTEKGKDVELRCDPISGHTALYWYRQSLGQGLEFLIYFQGNSAPDKSGLPSDRFSAERTGGSVSTLTIQRTQQEDSAVYLCASSRRAGTTNYEQYFGPGTRLTVT.

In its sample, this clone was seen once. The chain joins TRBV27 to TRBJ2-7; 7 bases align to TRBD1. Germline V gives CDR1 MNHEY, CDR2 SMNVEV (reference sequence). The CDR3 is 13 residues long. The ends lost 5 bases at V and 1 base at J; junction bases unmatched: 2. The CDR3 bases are TGTGCCAGCAGTCGGACAGGTTCCTACGAGCAGTACTTC. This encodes CASSRTGSYEQYF.